This is a list of T cell receptor beta chains from one sample in a study of blood T cell repertoires in COVID-19. The protocol was immunoSEQ multiplex PCR, while the TCRdb copy is restricted to in-frame clones and leaves out a portion. The sample shows 130,000 to 150,000 clones, roughly 80% of them seen only once. The sequencing sample was made of peripheral blood. These receptors came from a human donor in a cohort sampled during active COVID-19. CDR3s include the opening cysteine and the closing phenylalanine or tryptophan. Fields, in order: V gene, clone size, D gene, J gene, CDR3 protein, CDR3 DNA. D genes are given only for firm matches. Part of the rows lack a size; the others show once, few, many or a class for expanded clones.

v_call: TRBV7-8; clone_size: -; d_call: -; j_call: TRBJ2-6; cdr3_aa: CASTISGANVLTF; cdr3_nt: TGTGCCAGCACCATCTCTGGGGCCAACGTCCTGACTTTC
v_call: TRBV18; clone_size: once; d_call: -; j_call: TRBJ2-7; cdr3_aa: CASSLSEGAREQYF; cdr3_nt: TGTGCCAGCTCACTTTCGGAGGGGGCGCGAGAGCAGTACTTC
v_call: TRBV12-3/TRBV12-4; clone_size: -; d_call: -; j_call: TRBJ1-2; cdr3_aa: CASSFYQGRGYTF; cdr3_nt: TGTGCCAGCAGTTTCTACCAGGGCCGTGGCTACACCTTC
v_call: TRBV19; clone_size: -; d_call: -; j_call: TRBJ1-5; cdr3_aa: CASMGRGLWNQPQHF; cdr3_nt: TGTGCCAGTATGGGTCGGGGGTTATGGAATCAGCCCCAGCATTTT
v_call: TRBV10-3; clone_size: -; d_call: TRBD2; j_call: TRBJ2-6; cdr3_aa: CAISESPGGAVGANVLTF; cdr3_nt: TGTGCCATCAGTGAGTCTCCGGGGGGGGCCGTTGGGGCCAACGTCCTGACTTTC
v_call: TRBV27; clone_size: -; d_call: -; j_call: TRBJ1-2; cdr3_aa: CASGYPGFNGYTF; cdr3_nt: TGTGCCAGCGGGTACCCCGGGTTCAATGGCTACACCTTC
v_call: TRBV4-3; clone_size: -; d_call: TRBD2; j_call: TRBJ2-2; cdr3_aa: CASSPSASGGIGELFF; cdr3_nt: TGCGCCAGCAGCCCGAGCGCTAGCGGGGGGATCGGGGAGCTGTTTTTT
v_call: TRBV6-2/TRBV6-3; clone_size: -; d_call: TRBD1; j_call: TRBJ2-7; cdr3_aa: CASSYSTGTATPRSYEQYF; cdr3_nt: TGTGCCAGCAGTTACTCGACTGGGACAGCAACCCCACGCTCCTACGAGCAGTACTTC
v_call: TRBV2; clone_size: -; d_call: TRBD2; j_call: TRBJ2-5; cdr3_aa: CASSPTSGGATQETQYF; cdr3_nt: TGTGCCAGCAGTCCCACTAGCGGGGGGGCTACCCAAGAGACCCAGTACTTC
v_call: TRBV7-2; clone_size: -; d_call: TRBD1; j_call: TRBJ1-6; cdr3_aa: CASSSARQGTNSPLHF; cdr3_nt: TGTGCCAGCAGCTCTGCCCGACAGGGAACGAATTCACCCCTCCACTTT
v_call: TRBV7-9; clone_size: -; d_call: TRBD1; j_call: TRBJ1-4; cdr3_aa: CASRGQGEGKLFF; cdr3_nt: TGTGCCAGCAGGGGACAGGGAGAAGGAAAACTGTTTTTT
v_call: TRBV10-1; clone_size: -; d_call: -; j_call: TRBJ1-5; cdr3_aa: CASSQTLQGTDFRQPQHF; cdr3_nt: TGCGCCAGCAGCCAAACCCTACAGGGTACCGACTTTCGGCAGCCCCAGCATTTT
v_call: TRBV7-3; clone_size: once; d_call: TRBD2; j_call: TRBJ2-7; cdr3_aa: CASSLYPGTSGGSSYEQYF; cdr3_nt: TGTGCCAGCAGTCTTTATCCCGGGACTAGCGGGGGAAGCTCCTACGAGCAGTACTTC
v_call: TRBV6-6; clone_size: -; d_call: TRBD2; j_call: TRBJ2-1; cdr3_aa: CASSYSSGDYNEQFF; cdr3_nt: TGTGCCAGCAGTTACTCAAGCGGGGACTACAATGAGCAGTTCTTC
v_call: TRBV30; clone_size: -; d_call: TRBD2; j_call: TRBJ2-7; cdr3_aa: CAWSGGIAGPSYEQYF; cdr3_nt: TGTGCCTGGAGTGGGGGCATAGCGGGGCCTTCCTACGAGCAGTACTTC
v_call: TRBV3-1/TRBV3-2; clone_size: -; d_call: -; j_call: TRBJ2-2; cdr3_aa: CASSQVRSGGELFF; cdr3_nt: TGTGCCAGCAGCCAAGTTCGCAGCGGGGGGGAGCTGTTTTTT
v_call: TRBV6-2/TRBV6-3; clone_size: -; d_call: -; j_call: TRBJ2-1; cdr3_aa: CASSYVGGATSLEQFF; cdr3_nt: TGTGCCAGCAGTTACGTGGGGGGGGCGACTAGCCTCGAGCAGTTCTTC